This T cell receptor beta chain was found in a study of radiation and T cells in renal cell carcinoma. As concerns this clone: Its target is unknown.

Data came from immunoSEQ multiplex PCR; TCRdb stores just in-frame clones and leaves some out. Here the sample spans over 45,000 clones, around 78% being singletons. Documented time point: baseline pretreatment blood. Described treatment: 15 Gy SBRT to primary tumor, nephrectomy 4 weeks later. Study outcomes and limitations: Top tumor clonotypes rose in blood 2 weeks post-radiation, then contracted.

The sequence was collected from a man between 60 and 75 years old with renal cell carcinoma. Material: blood, obtained from a patient whose treatment included radiotherapy and nephrectomy.

The CDR3 nucleotides are TGTGCCAGCAGCTCCGACAGGGATCGGCAAGAGACCCAGTACTTC. Its protein is CASSSDRDRQETQYF. This chain joins TRBV13 and TRBJ2-5; TRBD1 aligns across 7 bases. This CDR3 contains 15 residues. V was clipped by 4 bases and J by 2 bases; unmatched bases: 7. CDR1 and CDR2 (germline): PRHDT, FYEKMQ (reference sequence). The whole variable domain, filled in from reference TRBV13 and TRBJ2-5, reads AAGVIQSPRHLIKEKRETATLKCYPIPRHDTVYWYQQGPGQDPQFLISFYEKMQSDKGSIPDRFSAQQFSDYHSELNMSSLELGDSALYFCASSSDRDRQETQYFGPGTRLLVL.